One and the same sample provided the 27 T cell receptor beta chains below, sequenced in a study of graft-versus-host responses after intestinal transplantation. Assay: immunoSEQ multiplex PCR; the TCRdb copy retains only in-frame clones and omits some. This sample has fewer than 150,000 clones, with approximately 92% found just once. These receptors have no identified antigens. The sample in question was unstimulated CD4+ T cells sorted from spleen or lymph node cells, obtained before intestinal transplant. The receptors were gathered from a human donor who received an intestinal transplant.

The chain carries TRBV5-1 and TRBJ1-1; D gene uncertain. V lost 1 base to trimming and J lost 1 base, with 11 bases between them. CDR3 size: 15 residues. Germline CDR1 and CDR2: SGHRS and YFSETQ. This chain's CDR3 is CASSLRQAGNTEAFF. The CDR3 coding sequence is TGCGCCAGCAGCTTGCGTCAGGCGGGGAACACTGAAGCTTTCTTT.

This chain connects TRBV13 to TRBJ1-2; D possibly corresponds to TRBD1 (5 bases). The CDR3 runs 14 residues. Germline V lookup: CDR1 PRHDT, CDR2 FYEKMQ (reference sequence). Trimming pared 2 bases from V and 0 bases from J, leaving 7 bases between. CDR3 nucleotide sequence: TGTGCCAGCAGCTTAAGACAGACTAACTATGGCTACACCTTC. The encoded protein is CASSLRQTNYGYTF. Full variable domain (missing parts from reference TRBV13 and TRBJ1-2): AAGVIQSPRHLIKEKRETATLKCYPIPRHDTVYWYQQGPGQDPQFLISFYEKMQSDKGSIPDRFSAQQFSDYHSELNMSSLELGDSALYFCASSLRQTNYGYTFGSGTRLTVV.

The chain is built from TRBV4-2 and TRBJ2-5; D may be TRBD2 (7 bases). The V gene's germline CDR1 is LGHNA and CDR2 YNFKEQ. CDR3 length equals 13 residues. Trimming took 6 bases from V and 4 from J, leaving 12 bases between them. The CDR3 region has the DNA TGTGCCAGCAGGGGGGGGCGTGGAGAGACCCAGTACTTC. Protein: CASRGGRGETQYF.

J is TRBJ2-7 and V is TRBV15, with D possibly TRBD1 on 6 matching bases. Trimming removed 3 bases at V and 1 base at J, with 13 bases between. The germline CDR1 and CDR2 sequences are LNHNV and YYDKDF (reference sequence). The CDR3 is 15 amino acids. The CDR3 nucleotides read TGTGCCACCAGCAGGGCTATGGACAGTTCCTACGAGCAGTACTTC. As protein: CATSRAMDSSYEQYF. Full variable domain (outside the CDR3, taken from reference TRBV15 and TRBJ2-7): DAMVIQNPRYQVTQFGKPVTLSCSQTLNHNVMYWYQQKSSQAPKLLFHYYDKDFNNEADTPDNFQSRRPNTSFCFLDIRSPGLGDTAMYLCATSRAMDSSYEQYFGPGTRLTVT.

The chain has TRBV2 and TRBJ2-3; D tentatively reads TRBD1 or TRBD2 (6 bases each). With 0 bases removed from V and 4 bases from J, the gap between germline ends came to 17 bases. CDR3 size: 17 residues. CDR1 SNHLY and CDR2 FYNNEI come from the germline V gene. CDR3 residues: CASSEAKFGGLADTQYF. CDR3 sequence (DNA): TGTGCCAGCAGTGAAGCGAAGTTCGGGGGCCTTGCAGATACGCAGTATTTT.

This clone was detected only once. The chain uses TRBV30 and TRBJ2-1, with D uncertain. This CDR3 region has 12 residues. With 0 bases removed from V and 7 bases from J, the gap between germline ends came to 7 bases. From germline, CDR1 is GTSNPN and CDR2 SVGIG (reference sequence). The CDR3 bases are TGTGCCTGGAGTGTTGTAGTAAATGAGCAGTTCTTC. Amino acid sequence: CAWSVVVNEQFF.

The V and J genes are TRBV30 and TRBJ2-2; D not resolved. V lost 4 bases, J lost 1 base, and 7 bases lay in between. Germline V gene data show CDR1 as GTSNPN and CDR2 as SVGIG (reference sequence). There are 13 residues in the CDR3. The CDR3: CAWTQRNTGELFF. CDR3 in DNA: TGTGCCTGGACCCAGAGGAACACCGGGGAGCTGTTTTTT.

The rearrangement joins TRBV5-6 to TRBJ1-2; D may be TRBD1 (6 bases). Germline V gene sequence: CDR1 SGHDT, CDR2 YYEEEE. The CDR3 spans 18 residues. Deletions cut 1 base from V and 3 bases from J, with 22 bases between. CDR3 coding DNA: TGTGCCAGCAGCTTGTTTTGGGGGACTCGGACAGACGACTATGGCTACACCTTC. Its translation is CASSLFWGTRTDDYGYTF. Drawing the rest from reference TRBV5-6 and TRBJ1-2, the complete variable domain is DAGVTQSPTHLIKTRGQQVTLRCSPKSGHDTVSWYQQALGQGPQFIFQYYEEEERQRGNFPDRFSGHQFPNYSSELNVNALLLGDSALYLCASSLFWGTRTDDYGYTFGSGTRLTVV.

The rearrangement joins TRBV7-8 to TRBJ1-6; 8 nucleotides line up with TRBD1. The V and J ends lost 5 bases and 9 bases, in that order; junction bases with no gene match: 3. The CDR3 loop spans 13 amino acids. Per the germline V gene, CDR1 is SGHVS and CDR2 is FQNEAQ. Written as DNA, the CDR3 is TGTGCCAGCAGCAGCAGGGGGCGTTCACCCCTCCACTTT. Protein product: CASSSRGRSPLHF.

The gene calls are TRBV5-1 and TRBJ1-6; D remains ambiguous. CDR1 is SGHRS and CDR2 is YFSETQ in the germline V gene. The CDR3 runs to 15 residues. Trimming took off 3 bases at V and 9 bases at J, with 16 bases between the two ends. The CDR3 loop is CASSWAGSIGSPLHF. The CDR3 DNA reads TGCGCCAGCAGCTGGGCAGGCTCAATAGGTTCACCCCTCCACTTT.

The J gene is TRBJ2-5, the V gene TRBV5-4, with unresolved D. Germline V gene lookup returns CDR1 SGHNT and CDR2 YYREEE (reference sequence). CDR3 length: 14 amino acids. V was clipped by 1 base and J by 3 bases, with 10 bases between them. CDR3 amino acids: CASSLMADKETQYF. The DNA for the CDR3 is TGTGCCAGCAGCTTGATGGCTGACAAAGAGACCCAGTACTTC. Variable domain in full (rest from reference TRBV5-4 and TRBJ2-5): ETGVTQSPTHLIKTRGQQVTLRCSSQSGHNTVSWYQQALGQGPQFIFQYYREEENGRGNFPPRFSGLQFPNYSSELNVNALELDDSALYLCASSLMADKETQYFGPGTRLLVL.

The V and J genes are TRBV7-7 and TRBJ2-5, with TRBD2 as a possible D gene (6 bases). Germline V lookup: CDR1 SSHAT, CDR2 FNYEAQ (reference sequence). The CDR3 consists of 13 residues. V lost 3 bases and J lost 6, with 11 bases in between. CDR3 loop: CASSFPAGQTQYF. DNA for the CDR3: TGTGCCAGCAGCTTTCCCGCGGGGCAGACCCAGTACTTC.

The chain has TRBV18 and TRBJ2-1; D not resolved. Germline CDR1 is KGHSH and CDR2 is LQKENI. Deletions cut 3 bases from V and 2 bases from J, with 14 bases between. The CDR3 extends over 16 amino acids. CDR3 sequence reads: CASSPSLLGTYNEQFF. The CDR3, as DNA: TGTGCCAGCTCACCGTCGCTGCTTGGGACCTACAATGAGCAGTTCTTC.

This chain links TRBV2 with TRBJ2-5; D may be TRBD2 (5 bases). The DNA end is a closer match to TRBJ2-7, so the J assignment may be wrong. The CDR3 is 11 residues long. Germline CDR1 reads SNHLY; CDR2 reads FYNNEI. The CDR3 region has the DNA TGTGCCAGCGTAGAGGGCTACGAGCAGTACTTC. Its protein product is CASVEGYEQYF.

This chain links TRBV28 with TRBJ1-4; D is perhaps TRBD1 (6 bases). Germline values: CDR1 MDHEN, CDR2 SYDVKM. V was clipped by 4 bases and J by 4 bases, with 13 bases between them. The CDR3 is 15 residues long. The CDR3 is CASSWGGADNEKLFF. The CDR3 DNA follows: TGTGCCAGCAGTTGGGGGGGGGCCGATAATGAAAAACTGTTTTTT.

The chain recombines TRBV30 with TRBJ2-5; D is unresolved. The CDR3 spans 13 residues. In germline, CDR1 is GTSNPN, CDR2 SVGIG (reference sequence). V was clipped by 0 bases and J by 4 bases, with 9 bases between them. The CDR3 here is CAWSVQGPETQYF. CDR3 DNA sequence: TGTGCCTGGAGTGTACAAGGGCCAGAGACCCAGTACTTC.

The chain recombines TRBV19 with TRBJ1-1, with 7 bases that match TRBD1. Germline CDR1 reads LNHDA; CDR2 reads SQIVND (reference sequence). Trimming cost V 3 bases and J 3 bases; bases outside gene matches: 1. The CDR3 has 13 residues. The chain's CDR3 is CASSMGTDTEAFF. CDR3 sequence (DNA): TGTGCCAGTAGTATGGGGACAGACACTGAAGCTTTCTTT.

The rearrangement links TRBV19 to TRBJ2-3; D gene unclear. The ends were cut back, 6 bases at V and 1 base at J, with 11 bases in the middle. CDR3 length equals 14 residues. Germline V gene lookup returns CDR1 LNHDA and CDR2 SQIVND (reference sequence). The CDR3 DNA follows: TGTGCCAGTAGCAACTATCGGGGCACAGATACGCAGTATTTT. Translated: CASSNYRGTDTQYF.

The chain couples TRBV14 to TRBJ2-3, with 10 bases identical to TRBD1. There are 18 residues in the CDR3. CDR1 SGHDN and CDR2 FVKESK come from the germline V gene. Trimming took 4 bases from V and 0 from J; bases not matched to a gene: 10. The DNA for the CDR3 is TGTGCCAGCAGCCGACCGGGACAGGGGTTGGTAAGCACAGATACGCAGTATTTT. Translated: CASSRPGQGLVSTDTQYF.

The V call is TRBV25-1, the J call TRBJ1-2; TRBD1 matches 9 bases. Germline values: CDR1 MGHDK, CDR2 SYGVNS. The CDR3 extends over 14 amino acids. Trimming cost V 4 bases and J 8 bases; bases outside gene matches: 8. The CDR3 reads CASSGPRTGEGYTF. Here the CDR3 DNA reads TGTGCCAGCAGTGGGCCCCGGACAGGGGAAGGCTACACCTTC.

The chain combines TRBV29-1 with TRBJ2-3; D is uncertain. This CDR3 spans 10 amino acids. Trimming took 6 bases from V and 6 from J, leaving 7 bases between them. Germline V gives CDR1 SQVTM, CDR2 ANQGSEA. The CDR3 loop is CSVKVDTQYF. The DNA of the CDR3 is TGCAGCGTCAAGGTCGATACGCAGTATTTT.

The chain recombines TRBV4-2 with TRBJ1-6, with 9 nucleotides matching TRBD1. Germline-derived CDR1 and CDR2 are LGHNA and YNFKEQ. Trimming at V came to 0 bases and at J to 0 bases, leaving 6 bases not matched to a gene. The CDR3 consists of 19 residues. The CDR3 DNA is TGTGCCAGCAGCCAAGACGGGACAGGGCTCGGCTCCTATAATTCACCCCTCCACTTT. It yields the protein CASSQDGTGLGSYNSPLHF.

CDR3 coding DNA: TGCGCCAGCAGCTTGGTTGGGGCTGGGACTGAAGCTTTCTTT. Protein product: CASSLVGAGTEAFF. This chain links TRBV5-1 with TRBJ1-1; D is possibly TRBD1 (5 bases). The germline V gene has CDR1 SGHRS and CDR2 YFSETQ. CDR3 length: 14 amino acids. Trimming cost V 0 bases and J 5 bases, with 11 bases left between them.

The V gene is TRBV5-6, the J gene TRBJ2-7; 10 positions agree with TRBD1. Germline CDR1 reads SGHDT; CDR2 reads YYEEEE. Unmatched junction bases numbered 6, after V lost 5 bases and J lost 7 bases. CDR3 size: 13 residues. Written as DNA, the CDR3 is TGTGCCAGCAGAGCCGGGACAGGGGCTGAGCAGTACTTC. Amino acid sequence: CASRAGTGAEQYF.

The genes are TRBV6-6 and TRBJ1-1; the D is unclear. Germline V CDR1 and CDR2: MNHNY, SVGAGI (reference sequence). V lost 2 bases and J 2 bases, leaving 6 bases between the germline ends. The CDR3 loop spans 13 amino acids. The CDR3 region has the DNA TGTGCCAGCAGTTACCGGGGAAACACTGAAGCTTTCTTT. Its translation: CASSYRGNTEAFF.

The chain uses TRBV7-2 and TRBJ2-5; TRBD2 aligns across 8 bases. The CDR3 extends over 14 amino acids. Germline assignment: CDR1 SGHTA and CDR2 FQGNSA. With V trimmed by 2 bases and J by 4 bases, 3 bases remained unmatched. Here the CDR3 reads CASSLSRGAETQYF. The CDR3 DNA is TGTGCCAGCAGCTTATCGCGGGGGGCAGAGACCCAGTACTTC.

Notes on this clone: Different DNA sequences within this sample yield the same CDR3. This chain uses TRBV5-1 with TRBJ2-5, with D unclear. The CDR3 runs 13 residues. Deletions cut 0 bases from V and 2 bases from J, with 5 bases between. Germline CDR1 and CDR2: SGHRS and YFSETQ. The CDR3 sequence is CASSLGGQETQYF. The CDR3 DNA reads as TGCGCCAGCAGCTTGGGGGGACAAGAGACCCAGTACTTC.